The 11 T cell receptor beta chains in this list originate from one sample, sequenced in a study of cytomegalovirus exposure and HLA in healthy donors. Primers included in the PCR were 60 Vbeta and 13 Jbeta primers. TCRdb's table, derived via immunoSEQ multiplex PCR, lists solely in-frame clones and lacks some. The table lists roughly 140,000 clones. The specimen was PBMCs. The receptor set was obtained from a man in his forties or fifties in good health and CMV-seronegative.

Comments on this clone: Other DNA sequences in this specimen translate into the identical CDR3. This CDR3 is CASSLARAGAGELFF. The CDR3 nucleotides read TGCGCCAGCAGCTTGGCCAGGGCGGGGGCTGGGGAGCTGTTTTTT. J is TRBJ2-2 and V is TRBV5-1, with a possible D match to TRBD2 (7 bases). The CDR3 is 15 amino acids. V lost 0 bases and J 8 bases, leaving 14 bases between the germline ends. The germline V gene has CDR1 SGHRS and CDR2 YFSETQ.

J is TRBJ1-5 and V is TRBV18; D remains unclear. Trimming shortened V by 6 bases and J by 0 bases, and 12 bases separated the two germline ends. CDR1 KGHSH and CDR2 LQKENI come from the germline V gene. CDR3 length: 15 amino acids. The CDR3, as DNA: TGTGCCAGCTCTCCGAGCGGAGATAGCAATCAGCCCCAGCATTTT. Its protein is CASSPSGDSNQPQHF.

This chain joins TRBV12-5 and TRBJ2-1; TRBD2 is a possible D gene (7 bases). Germline CDR1 is LGHNT and CDR2 is FRNRAP. V gave up 3 bases and J gave up 6 bases, with 12 bases separating them. The CDR3 consists of 14 residues. The CDR3 nucleotides are TGTGCTAGTGGTTTAGGGGGGGAACGCAATGAGCAGTTCTTC. It encodes CASGLGGERNEQFF.

The gene calls are TRBV18 and TRBJ1-3; TRBD1 agrees at 7 bases. CDR3 length: 14 amino acids. Germline V lookup: CDR1 KGHSH, CDR2 LQKENI. V lost 4 bases and J lost 2; bases outside the gene matches: 2. The chain's CDR3 is CASSQQGAGNTIYF. The DNA of the CDR3 is TGTGCCAGCTCACAGCAGGGGGCTGGAAACACCATATATTTT.

Concerning this clone itself: Additional DNA sequences in this sample encode the identical CDR3. CDR3 DNA sequence: TGTGCCAGCAGCCCAGACAGTAACTATGGCTACACCTTC. Translation gives CASSPDSNYGYTF. The chain is built from TRBV5-4 and TRBJ1-2; D might be TRBD1 (5 bases). The CDR3 consists of 13 residues. The V end was cut by 4 bases, the J end by 1 base, with 8 bases between. Germline-derived CDR1 and CDR2 are SGHNT and YYREEE (reference sequence). Complete variable domain (other parts from reference TRBV5-4 and TRBJ1-2): ETGVTQSPTHLIKTRGQQVTLRCSSQSGHNTVSWYQQALGQGPQFIFQYYREEENGRGNFPPRFSGLQFPNYSSELNVNALELDDSALYLCASSPDSNYGYTFGSGTRLTVV.

The V and J genes are TRBV4-3 and TRBJ1-4; no definite D call. CDR1 and CDR2 from the germline V gene are LGHNA and YSLEER. V lost 0 bases, J lost 5 bases, and 16 bases lay in between. This CDR3 has 17 amino acids. The CDR3 is CASSQEYSGFRNEKLFF. The CDR3 bases are TGCGCCAGCAGCCAAGAGTATTCGGGGTTCAGGAATGAAAAACTGTTTTTT.

This chain connects TRBV11-2 to TRBJ2-3; TRBD2 agrees at 8 bases. The germline CDR1 and CDR2 sequences are SGHAT and FQNNGV. V trimming: 6 bases; J trimming: 1 base; junction bases outside the gene matches: 6. The length of the CDR3 is 15 residues. DNA for the CDR3: TGTGCCAGCAGGGGACTAGTCGTGGGCACAGATACGCAGTATTTT. Translation gives CASRGLVVGTDTQYF.

This chain uses TRBV5-6 with TRBJ1-2; D unclear. This CDR3 is built from 16 residues. Germline CDR1 SGHDT, CDR2 YYEEEE. Trimming cost V 5 bases and J 4 bases, with 21 bases left between them. The CDR3, as DNA: TGTGCCAGCAGTCTCGGGTCCCTCAGAGTTACCTATGGCTACACCTTC. Translated: CASSLGSLRVTYGYTF. The variable domain in full, completed from reference TRBV5-6 and TRBJ1-2, reads DAGVTQSPTHLIKTRGQQVTLRCSPKSGHDTVSWYQQALGQGPQFIFQYYEEEERQRGNFPDRFSGHQFPNYSSELNVNALLLGDSALYLCASSLGSLRVTYGYTFGSGTRLTVV.

The chain links TRBV7-8 to TRBJ1-1; tentatively, D is TRBD1 (5 bases). The V end lost 4 bases, the J end lost 2 bases, and 11 bases lay between the germline ends. CDR1 is SGHVS and CDR2 is FQNEAQ in the germline V gene. This CDR3 region has 14 residues. This chain's CDR3 is CASSSARVNTEAFF. CDR3 nucleotide sequence: TGTGCCAGCAGCTCAGCCAGGGTTAACACTGAAGCTTTCTTT.

This chain connects TRBV10-3 to TRBJ2-3, with 9 bases lining up with TRBD2. The J segment lost 5 bases and the V segment lost 11 bases, leaving 8 bases of the junction unmatched. Looked up from germline, CDR1 is ENHRY and CDR2 is SYGVKD. The CDR3 extends over 13 amino acids. The CDR3 region is CAASIAGEDTQYF. The CDR3 region has the DNA TGTGCCGCCAGTATAGCGGGGGAAGATACGCAGTATTTT.

The gene calls are TRBV4-2 and TRBJ2-7; possible D gene TRBD1, 5 bases. This CDR3 is built from 14 residues. Trimming took 1 base from V and 4 from J, leaving 11 bases between them. The germline V gene encodes CDR1 LGHNA and CDR2 YNFKEQ. Written as DNA, the CDR3 is TGTGCCAGCAGCCAAGGGGGCAGAGAGTACGAGCAGTACTTC. It specifies CASSQGGREYEQYF.